Reported below is one T cell receptor (beta chain). The antigen is undetermined. The data belong to a study of blood T cells in healthy people across ages. The study, taken as a whole, reports: Percentage of naive T cells showed a strong correlation with TCR beta diversity.

A second PCR of about 7 to 12 cycles used a sample-barcoded 5' primer and a J-beta primer mix. One entry per CDR3 protein results from TCRdb running MiXCR on the 5' RACE reads. This sample has roughly 1.9 million distinct CDR3 sequences, with about two fifths found just once. CDR1 is SQVTM, CDR2 ANQGSEA, per germline. The CDR3 covers 13 residues. Between the trimmed V and J ends, which lost 2 bases and 6 bases, there was a span of 14 bases. The chain is built from TRBV29-1 and TRBJ2-7; D gene ambiguous. Sequenced material: blood. This TCR was sampled from a human donor in good health. The CDR3 coding sequence is TGCAGCGTTGAAAAATCTAGGGTGGCCGAGCAGTACTTC. Protein product: CSVEKSRVAEQYF.